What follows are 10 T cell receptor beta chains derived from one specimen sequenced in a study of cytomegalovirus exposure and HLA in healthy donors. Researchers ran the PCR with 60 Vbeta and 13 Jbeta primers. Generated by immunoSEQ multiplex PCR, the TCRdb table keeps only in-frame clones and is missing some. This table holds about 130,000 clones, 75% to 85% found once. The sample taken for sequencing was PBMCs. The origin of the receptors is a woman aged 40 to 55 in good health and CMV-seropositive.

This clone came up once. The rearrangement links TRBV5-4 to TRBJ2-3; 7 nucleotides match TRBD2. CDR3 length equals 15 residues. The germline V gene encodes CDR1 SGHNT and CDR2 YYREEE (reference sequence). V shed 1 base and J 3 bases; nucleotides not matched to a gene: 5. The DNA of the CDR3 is TGTGCCAGCAGCTTGCCGCGGGGAGGGACAGATACGCAGTATTTT. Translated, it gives CASSLPRGGTDTQYF.

CDR3 sequence reads: CASSLGTNPSTDTQYF. In nucleotides, the CDR3 is TGTGCCAGCAGCTTAGGGACAAACCCTAGCACAGATACGCAGTATTTT. This chain joins TRBV11-3 and TRBJ2-3, with TRBD1 as a possible D gene (5 bases). In germline, CDR1 is SGHNT, CDR2 YENEEA. There are 16 residues in the CDR3. V lost 1 base and J 0 bases, leaving 11 bases between the germline ends. Using reference TRBV11-3 and TRBJ2-3 for the parts outside the CDR3, the full variable domain is EAGVVQSPRYKIIEKKQPVAFWCNPISGHNTLYWYLQNLGQGPELLIRYENEEAVDDSQLPKDRFSAERLKGVDSTLKIQPAELGDSAVYLCASSLGTNPSTDTQYFGPGTRLTVL.

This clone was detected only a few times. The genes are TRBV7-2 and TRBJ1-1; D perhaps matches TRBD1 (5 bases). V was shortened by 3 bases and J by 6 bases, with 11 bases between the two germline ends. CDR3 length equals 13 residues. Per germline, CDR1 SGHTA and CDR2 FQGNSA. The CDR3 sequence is CASSLIQGAEAFF. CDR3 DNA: TGTGCCAGCAGCTTGATTCAGGGCGCTGAAGCTTTCTTT.

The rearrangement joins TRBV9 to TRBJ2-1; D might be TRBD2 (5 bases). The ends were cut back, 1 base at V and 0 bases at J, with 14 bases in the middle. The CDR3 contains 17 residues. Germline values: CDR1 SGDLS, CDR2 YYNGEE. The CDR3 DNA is TGTGCCAGCAGCGTACGGGGAGTAACAGCCTCCTACAATGAGCAGTTCTTC. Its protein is CASSVRGVTASYNEQFF.

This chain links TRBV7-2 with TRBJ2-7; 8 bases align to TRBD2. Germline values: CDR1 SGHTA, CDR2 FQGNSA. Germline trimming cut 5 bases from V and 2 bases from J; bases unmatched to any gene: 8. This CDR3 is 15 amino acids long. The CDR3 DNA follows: TGTGCCAGCAGCCTAGGCGGGGGGCCTGCCTACGAGCAGTACTTC. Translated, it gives CASSLGGGPAYEQYF.

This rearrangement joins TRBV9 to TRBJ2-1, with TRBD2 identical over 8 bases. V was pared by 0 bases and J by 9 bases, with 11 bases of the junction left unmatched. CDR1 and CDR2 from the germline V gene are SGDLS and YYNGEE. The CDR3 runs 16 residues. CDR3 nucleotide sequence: TGTGCCAGCAGCGTAGCTAGTGGCGGGGGGTTGAGTGAGCAGTTCTTC. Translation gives CASSVASGGGLSEQFF. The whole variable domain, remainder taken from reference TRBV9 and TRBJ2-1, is DSGVTQTPKHLITATGQRVTLRCSPRSGDLSVYWYQQSLDQGLQFLIQYYNGEERAKGNILERFSAQQFPDLHSELNLSSLELGDSALYFCASSVASGGGLSEQFFGPGTRLTVL.

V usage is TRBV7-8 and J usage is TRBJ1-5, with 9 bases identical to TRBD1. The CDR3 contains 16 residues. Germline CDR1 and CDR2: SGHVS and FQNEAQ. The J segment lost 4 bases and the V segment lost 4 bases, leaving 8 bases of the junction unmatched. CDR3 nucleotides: TGTGCCAGCAGCTCAATCGACAGGGGGAGTAATCAGCCCCAGCATTTT. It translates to CASSSIDRGSNQPQHF. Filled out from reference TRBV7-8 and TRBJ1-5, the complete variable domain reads GAGVSQSPRYKVAKRGQDVALRCDPISGHVSLFWYQQALGQGPEFLTYFQNEAQLDKSGLPSDRFFAERPEGSVSTLKIQRTQQEDSAVYLCASSSIDRGSNQPQHFGDGTRLSIL.

Here the CDR3 reads CASSLHGGFSEQYF. CDR3 DNA: TGTGCCAGCAGCTTACATGGGGGGTTTTCGGAGCAGTACTTC. J is TRBJ2-7 and V is TRBV11-2; possible D gene TRBD2, 6 bases. V lost 2 bases and J lost 7, with 15 bases in between. Germline V gene data show CDR1 as SGHAT and CDR2 as FQNNGV. The CDR3 runs 14 residues.

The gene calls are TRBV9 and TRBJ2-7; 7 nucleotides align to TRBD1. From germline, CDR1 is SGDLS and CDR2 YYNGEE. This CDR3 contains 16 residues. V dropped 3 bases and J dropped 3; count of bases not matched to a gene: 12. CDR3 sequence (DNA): TGTGCCAGCAGCGCCTCTCCGGGACAGCCTAACTACGAGCAGTACTTC. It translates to CASSASPGQPNYEQYF.

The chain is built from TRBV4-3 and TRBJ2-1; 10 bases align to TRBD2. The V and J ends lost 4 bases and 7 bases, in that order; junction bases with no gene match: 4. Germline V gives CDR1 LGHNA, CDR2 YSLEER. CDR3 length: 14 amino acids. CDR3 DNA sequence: TGCGCCAGCAGCCGGGAAGCGGGAGGGAATGAGCAGTTCTTC. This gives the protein CASSREAGGNEQFF.